This TCR beta chain was sequenced in a study of T-cell memory formation after mild COVID-19. From the 5' RACE reads, TCRdb called clonotypes with MiXCR, one entry per CDR3 protein. Of fewer than 700,000 distinct CDR3 sequences listed, about a fifth are singletons. Sequenced input: PBMCs or a T cell subset sorted from them (not recorded which). This sequence was found in an adult woman who had mild COVID-19 (a few samples of this study predate the infection). Cell type and time point are not known.

The CDR3 region has the DNA TGCAGTGCTAACGCCGCTAGCGGGAGTACAAATGAGCAGTTCTTC. It specifies CSANAASGSTNEQFF. The genes are TRBV20-1 and TRBJ2-1; 10 bases match TRBD2. Germline CDR1 is DFQATT and CDR2 is SNEGSKA (reference sequence). The CDR3 loop spans 15 amino acids. The trim removed 4 bases at V and 7 bases at J, leaving 10 bases unmatched.